What follows describes a single T cell receptor beta chain. What it binds is unknown. The data were taken from a study of shared clonotypes between healthy human individuals. Study findings and constraints: Clonotype sharing among donors was expected to depend on sequencing depth.

The CDR3 has 16 amino acids. In germline, CDR1 is KGHSH, CDR2 LQKENI. Germline trimming cut 4 bases from V and 5 bases from J; bases unmatched to any gene: 8. Evenly divided among several immunoSEQ plates was the genomic DNA of each subset. TCRdb's table, derived via immunoSEQ multiplex PCR, lists solely in-frame clones and lacks some. The profile shows millions of clones, roughly nine tenths of them singletons. A CD45RA+ naive subset and a CD45RA-negative memory subset were split from CD4+ cells. Sequenced sample: naive CD4+ T cells sorted from blood. Subset denoted: CD45RA+ positively selected. The rearrangement joins TRBV18 to TRBJ2-2; 9 nucleotides align to TRBD2. The receptor comes from a man younger than 35 in good health. CDR3 DNA: TGTGCCAGCTCACGCGAGCGGGGGGACCGAACCGGGGAGCTGTTTTTT. Translating gives CASSRERGDRTGELFF.